The next 19 T cell receptor beta chains were all read from a single sample in a study of cytotoxic CD8 clonotypes in ibrutinib-treated CLL. The data were produced by immunoSEQ multiplex PCR, yet TCRdb's version contains in-frame clones alone and is incomplete. The table has approximately 30,000 clones, roughly 69% seen once; the top ten hold around 55%. Material: PBMCs, obtained after 24 months of ibrutinib treatment. The origin of the receptors is a human donor with chronic lymphocytic leukemia.

The chain employs TRBV19 and TRBJ2-2; D gene uncertain. Germline assignment: CDR1 LNHDA and CDR2 SQIVND (reference sequence). The V and J ends lost 5 bases and 6 bases respectively, with 10 bases between them. This CDR3 comprises 13 residues. The chain's CDR3 is CASSEVSAGELFF. The CDR3 nucleotides read TGTGCCAGTAGTGAGGTTTCGGCCGGGGAGCTGTTTTTT.

This clone is labeled as medium-sized (0.01 to 0.1%). V and J are TRBV10-2 and TRBJ2-7, with D perhaps matching TRBD1 (6 bases). Trimming shortened V by 5 bases and J by 7 bases, and 9 bases separated the two germline ends. The CDR3 contains 11 residues. Germline values: CDR1 WSHSY, CDR2 SAAADI. Written as DNA, the CDR3 is TGCGCCAGCAGTCCAAGGGGGGAGCAGTACTTC. The encoded protein is CASSPRGEQYF.

This clone has just a few counts. This rearrangement joins TRBV6-1 to TRBJ2-7; tentatively, D is TRBD1 (6 bases). V lost 7 bases, J lost 3 bases, and 10 bases lay in between. Per germline, CDR1 MNHNS and CDR2 SASEGT. The length of the CDR3 is 12 residues. The CDR3 region is CASNGDNYEQYF. In DNA form, the CDR3 reads TGTGCCAGCAATGGGGACAACTACGAGCAGTACTTC.

The V and J genes are TRBV4-2 and TRBJ2-3; 7 bases are a match to TRBD2. After removal of 8 bases from V and 6 bases from J, the junction contained 14 bases not matched to a gene. Germline V gene sequence: CDR1 LGHNA, CDR2 YNFKEQ. CDR3 length equals 15 residues. The CDR3 nucleotides read TGTGCCAGCCCTTACTTTTCGGGGGGACCTGATACGCAGTATTTT. Translation: CASPYFSGGPDTQYF.

The V and J genes are TRBV4-3 and TRBJ1-3, with D tentatively TRBD1 (6 bases). CDR3 length: 18 amino acids. CDR1 and CDR2 (germline): LGHNA, YSLEER. Trimming stripped 4 bases from V and 2 bases from J, with 21 bases between. The DNA for the CDR3 is TGCGCCAGCAGCCTAAGGCCCCACAGGGCCACGACTGGAAACACCATATATTTT. Protein sequence: CASSLRPHRATTGNTIYF.

This clone came up once. V usage is TRBV4-3 and J usage is TRBJ2-3; D call uncertain. Germline V lookup: CDR1 LGHNA, CDR2 YSLEER. The V and J ends lost 1 base and 2 bases respectively, with 10 bases between them. The CDR3 has 15 amino acids. In nucleotides, the CDR3 is TGCGCCAGCAGCCAAGTTGCCCGACCCACAGATACGCAGTATTTT. Its translation is CASSQVARPTDTQYF.

This clone has just one count. J is TRBJ2-3 and V is TRBV6-4; 9 bases agree with TRBD2. The junction had 4 bases not matched to a gene; V was cut back by 4 bases and J by 8 bases. Germline values: CDR1 MRHNA, CDR2 SNTAGT. The CDR3 has 13 amino acids. For the CDR3, the DNA is TGTGCCAGCAGTGGAGCGGGGGGAGGTACGCAGTATTTT. Its translation is CASSGAGGGTQYF.

The chain uses TRBV7-6 and TRBJ1-5; D might be TRBD1 (6 bases). The V gene lost 5 bases and the J gene lost 5 bases, with 10 bases spanning the gap. The CDR3 is 13 amino acids. From germline, CDR1 is SGHVS and CDR2 FNYEAQ. DNA of the CDR3: TGTGCCAGCAGCACGAGGACAGATCAGCCCCAGCATTTT. It is translated as CASSTRTDQPQHF.

This chain uses TRBV9 with TRBJ1-4, with TRBD1 matching over 8 bases. CDR1 is SGDLS, CDR2 YYNGEE, per germline. With 7 bases clipped from V and 8 bases from J, the junction kept 7 bases outside the gene matches. CDR3 length: 13 residues. The CDR3 DNA reads as TGTGCCAGCGCCGACAGGGGCGACGAAAAACTGTTTTTT. The encoded protein is CASADRGDEKLFF.

The table lists this clone with a count of one. This sequence joins TRBV28 and TRBJ2-5, with TRBD2 matching over 9 bases. With 4 bases clipped from V and 2 bases from J, the junction kept 2 bases outside the gene matches. Germline CDR1 and CDR2: MDHEN and SYDVKM. The CDR3 has 14 amino acids. Written as DNA, the CDR3 is TGTGCCAGCAGTTCCCTAGCGGGACAAGAGACCCAGTACTTC. Translation gives CASSSLAGQETQYF.

This clone was picked up one time. This chain uses TRBV7-2 with TRBJ1-2, with D perhaps matching TRBD1 (5 bases). V was clipped by 6 bases and J by 4 bases, with 12 bases between them. The CDR3 length is 13 residues. Germline loops: CDR1 SGHTA, CDR2 FQGNSA. In DNA, the CDR3 is TGTGCCAGCAGTCTCGGGACCCTCTATGGCTACACCTTC. Amino acid sequence: CASSLGTLYGYTF.

The chain employs TRBV7-8 and TRBJ2-5; 8 bases fit TRBD1. The CDR3 loop spans 18 amino acids. V dropped 2 bases and J dropped 4; count of bases not matched to a gene: 15. Per germline, CDR1 SGHVS and CDR2 FQNEAQ. The CDR3 nucleotides read TGTGCCAGCAGCTTAAGTAGGGGACCTAGCAGGGGGCGAGAGACCCAGTACTTC. It encodes CASSLSRGPSRGRETQYF.

The rearrangement joins TRBV11-2 to TRBJ2-7; TRBD1 matches at 7 bases. Germline values: CDR1 SGHAT, CDR2 FQNNGV. With 5 bases clipped from V and 0 bases from J, the junction kept 4 bases outside the gene matches. The CDR3 is 14 amino acids. CDR3 loop: CASSRQGPSYEQYF. CDR3 bases: TGTGCCAGCAGCCGACAGGGCCCCTCCTACGAGCAGTACTTC.

The V and J genes are TRBV6-1 and TRBJ1-1, with TRBD1 identical over 8 bases. J was trimmed by 6 bases and V by 5 bases; bases with no gene match: 5. Germline lookup yields CDR1 MNHNS and CDR2 SASEGT. CDR3 length: 13 residues. The CDR3 loop reads CASSQIQGAEAFF. The DNA for the CDR3 is TGTGCCAGCAGTCAAATACAGGGGGCTGAAGCTTTCTTT.

The chain combines TRBV9 with TRBJ2-1, with 12 bases fitting TRBD2. The CDR3 is made up of 13 amino acids. V dropped 3 bases and J dropped 14; count of bases not matched to a gene: 6. CDR1 SGDLS and CDR2 YYNGEE come from the germline V gene. For the CDR3, the DNA is TGTGCCAGCAGCGAGAGGCTAGCGGGGGGGAAGTTCTTC. Residues: CASSERLAGGKFF.

The genes are TRBV6-6 and TRBJ2-1; D tentatively fits TRBD1 or TRBD2 (7 bases each). This CDR3 comprises 15 residues. The V gene lost 10 bases and the J gene lost 5 bases, with 21 bases spanning the gap. CDR1 and CDR2 (germline): MNHNY, SVGAGI (reference sequence). CDR3 DNA: TGTGCCACAGGGGGGGCCTCCCCGGCGGACAATGAGCAGTTCTTC. Its protein product is CATGGASPADNEQFF.

V and J are TRBV11-2 and TRBJ2-1; D tentatively reads TRBD1 or TRBD2 (5 bases each). Trimming stripped 5 bases from V and 0 bases from J, with 14 bases between. The germline V gene encodes CDR1 SGHAT and CDR2 FQNNGV. The CDR3 has 16 residues. CDR3 residues: CASSVRDPSSYNEQFF. The CDR3 bases are TGTGCCAGCAGCGTCCGGGACCCGAGCTCCTACAATGAGCAGTTCTTC. The full variable domain, with the rest looked up from reference TRBV11-2 and TRBJ2-1, is EAGVAQSPRYKIIEKRQSVAFWCNPISGHATLYWYQQILGQGPKLLIQFQNNGVVDDSQLPKDRFSAERLKGVDSTLKIQPAKLEDSAVYLCASSVRDPSSYNEQFFGPGTRLTVL.

In this sample, this clone turned up once. The chain combines TRBV2 with TRBJ2-5; D uncertain. Germline V lookup: CDR1 SNHLY, CDR2 FYNNEI. The V gene lost 5 bases and the J gene lost 1 base, with 8 bases spanning the gap. This CDR3 comprises 13 residues. CDR3 coding DNA: TGTGCCAGCAGTACAGTGATCCAAGAGACCCAGTACTTC. It translates to CASSTVIQETQYF.

Only one count was recorded for this clone. J is TRBJ2-1 and V is TRBV15; possibly TRBD1 for D (5 bases). The CDR3 is 15 amino acids. Germline CDR1 LNHNV, CDR2 YYDKDF (reference sequence). Trimming shortened V by 2 bases and J by 0 bases, and 8 bases separated the two germline ends. The CDR3 loop reads CATSRHRSSYNEQFF. The CDR3 nucleotides are TGTGCCACCAGCAGACACAGGAGCTCCTACAATGAGCAGTTCTTC. Supplemented by reference TRBV15 and TRBJ2-1, the full variable domain reads DAMVIQNPRYQVTQFGKPVTLSCSQTLNHNVMYWYQQKSSQAPKLLFHYYDKDFNNEADTPDNFQSRRPNTSFCFLDIRSPGLGDTAMYLCATSRHRSSYNEQFFGPGTRLTVL.